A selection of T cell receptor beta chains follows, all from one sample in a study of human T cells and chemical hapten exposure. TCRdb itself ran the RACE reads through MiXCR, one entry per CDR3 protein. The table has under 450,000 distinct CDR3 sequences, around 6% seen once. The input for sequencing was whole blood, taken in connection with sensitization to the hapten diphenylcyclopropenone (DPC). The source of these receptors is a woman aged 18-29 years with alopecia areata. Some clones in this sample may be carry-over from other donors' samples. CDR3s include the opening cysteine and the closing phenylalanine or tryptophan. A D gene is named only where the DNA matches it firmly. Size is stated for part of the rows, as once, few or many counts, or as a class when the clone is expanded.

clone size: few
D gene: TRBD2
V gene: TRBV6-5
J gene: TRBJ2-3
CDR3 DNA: TGTGCCAGCAGATCCGGACTAGCGGGGAGCACAGATACGCAGTATTTT
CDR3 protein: CASRSGLAGSTDTQYF

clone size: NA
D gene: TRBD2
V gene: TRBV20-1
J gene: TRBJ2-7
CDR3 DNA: TGCAGTGCTTCTCTAGCGGGGAGATACGAGCAGTACTTC
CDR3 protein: CSASLAGRYEQYF

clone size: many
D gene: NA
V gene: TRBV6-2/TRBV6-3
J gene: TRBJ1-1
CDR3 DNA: TGTGCCAGCACCAACGGGGTCACTGAAGCTTTCTTT
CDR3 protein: CASTNGVTEAFF

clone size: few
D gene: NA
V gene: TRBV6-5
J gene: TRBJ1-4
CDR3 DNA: TGTGCCAGCAGTTGGTCTCAGGGCCCCTTGAGCGAAAAACTGTTTTTT
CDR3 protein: CASSWSQGPLSEKLFF

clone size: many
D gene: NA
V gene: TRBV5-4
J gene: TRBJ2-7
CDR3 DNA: TGTGCCAGCAGCTCGGACCCGACAGGCCGCGAGCAGTACTTC
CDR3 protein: CASSSDPTGREQYF

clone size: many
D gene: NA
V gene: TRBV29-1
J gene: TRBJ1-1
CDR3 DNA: TGCAGCGTTGTAGGTCAGGCGGTTACTGAAGCTTTCTTT
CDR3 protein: CSVVGQAVTEAFF

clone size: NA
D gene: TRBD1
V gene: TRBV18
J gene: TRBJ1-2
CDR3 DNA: TGTGCCAGCTCACCAAGGACAGGCTATAACTATGGCTACACCTTC
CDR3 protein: CASSPRTGYNYGYTF

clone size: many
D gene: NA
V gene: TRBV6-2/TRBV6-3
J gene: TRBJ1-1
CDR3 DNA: TGTGCCAGCAGTTATGCCGGGGGCAGCGGTGAAGCTTTCTTT
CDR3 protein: CASSYAGGSGEAFF

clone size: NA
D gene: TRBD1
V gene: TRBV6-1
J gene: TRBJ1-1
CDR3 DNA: TGTGCCAGCAGAGAGACAGGGCAGAACACTGAAGCTTTCTTT
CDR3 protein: CASRETGQNTEAFF

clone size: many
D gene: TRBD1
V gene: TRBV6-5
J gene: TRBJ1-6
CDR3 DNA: TGTGCCAGCACCAGGGGGGTGAATTCACCCCTCCACTTT
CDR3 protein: CASTRGVNSPLHF

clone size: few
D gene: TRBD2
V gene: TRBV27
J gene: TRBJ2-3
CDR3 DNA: TGTGCCAGCAGCCCTACTAGCGGGGGGGCCCAAGATACGCAGTATTTT
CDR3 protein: CASSPTSGGAQDTQYF

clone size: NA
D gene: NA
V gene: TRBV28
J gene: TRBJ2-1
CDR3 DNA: TGTGCCAGCTCCCTGTCTTTTGCCTACAATGAGCAGTTCTTC
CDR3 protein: CASSLSFAYNEQFF

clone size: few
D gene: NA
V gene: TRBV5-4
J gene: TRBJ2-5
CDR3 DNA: TGTGCCAGCTCCAGCGCCCAGGGCGCAGAGACCCAGTACTTC
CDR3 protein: CASSSAQGAETQYF

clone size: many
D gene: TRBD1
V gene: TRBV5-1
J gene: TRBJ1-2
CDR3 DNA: TGCGCCAGCAGCTTGGGACAGGGAGGTAACTATGGCTACACCTTC
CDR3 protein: CASSLGQGGNYGYTF

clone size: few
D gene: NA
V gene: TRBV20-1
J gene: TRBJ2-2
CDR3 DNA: TGCAGTGCTAGAGATGGGGCGAACACCGGGGAGCTGTTTTTT
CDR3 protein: CSARDGANTGELFF

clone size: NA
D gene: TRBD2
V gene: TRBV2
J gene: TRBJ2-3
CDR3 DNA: TGTGCCAGCAGTGTACAACTAGCGGGGGATACGCAGTATTTT
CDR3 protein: CASSVQLAGDTQYF

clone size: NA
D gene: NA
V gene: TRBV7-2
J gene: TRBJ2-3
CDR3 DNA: TGTGCCAGCAGCTTATTCGCTGGTACTAGCACAGATACGCAGTATTTT
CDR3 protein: CASSLFAGTSTDTQYF

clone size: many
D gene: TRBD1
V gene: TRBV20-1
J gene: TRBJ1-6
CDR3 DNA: TGCAGTGTCGGACAGGGGTATAATTCACCCCTCCACTTT
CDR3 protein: CSVGQGYNSPLHF

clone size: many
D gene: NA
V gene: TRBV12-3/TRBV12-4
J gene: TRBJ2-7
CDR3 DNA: TGTGCCAGCAGTCGGCTAGGGCAGCCACCCGGGGAGGAGCAGTACTTC
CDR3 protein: CASSRLGQPPGEEQYF

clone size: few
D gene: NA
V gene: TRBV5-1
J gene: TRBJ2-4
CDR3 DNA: TGCGCCAGCAGCTTGGGGACAGTAGCCAAAAACATTCAGTACTTC
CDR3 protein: CASSLGTVAKNIQYF